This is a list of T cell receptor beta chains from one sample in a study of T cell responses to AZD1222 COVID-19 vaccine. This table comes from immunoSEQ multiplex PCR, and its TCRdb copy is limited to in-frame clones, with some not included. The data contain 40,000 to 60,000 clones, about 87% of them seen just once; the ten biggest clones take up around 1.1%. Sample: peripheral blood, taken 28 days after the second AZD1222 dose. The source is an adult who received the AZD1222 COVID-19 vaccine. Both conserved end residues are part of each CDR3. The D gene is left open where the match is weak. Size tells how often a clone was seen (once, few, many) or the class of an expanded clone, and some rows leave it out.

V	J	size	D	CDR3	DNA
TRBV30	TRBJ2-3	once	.	CAWSVGTLKSTDTQYF	TGTGCCTGGAGCGTCGGGACTCTGAAAAGCACAGATACGCAGTATTTT
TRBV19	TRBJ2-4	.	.	CASSSGPRVNIQYF	TGTGCCAGTAGCTCGGGCCCTAGAGTAAACATTCAGTACTTC
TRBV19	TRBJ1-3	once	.	CAIQDPTSGNTIYF	TGTGCCATTCAGGACCCAACCTCTGGAAACACCATATATTTT
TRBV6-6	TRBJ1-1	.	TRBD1	CASSYLGQGTEAFF	TGTGCCAGCAGTTACTTGGGACAGGGTACTGAAGCTTTCTTT
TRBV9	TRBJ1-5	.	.	CASSFQGGNQPQHF	TGTGCCAGCAGCTTCCAGGGTGGCAATCAGCCCCAGCATTTT
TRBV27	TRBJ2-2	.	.	CASSLSVGTTGELFF	TGTGCCAGCAGTTTATCAGTGGGGACAACCGGGGAGCTGTTTTTT
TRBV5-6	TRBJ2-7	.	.	CASSLEPYEQYF	TGTGCCAGCAGCTTGGAACCCTACGAGCAGTACTTC
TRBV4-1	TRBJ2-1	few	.	CASSQVRLLVYNEQFF	TGCGCCAGCAGCCAAGTTCGTCTCCTGGTTTACAATGAGCAGTTCTTC
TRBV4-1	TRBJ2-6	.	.	CASSPGIGSGANVLTF	TGCGCCAGCAGCCCGGGGATCGGCTCTGGGGCCAACGTCCTGACTTTC
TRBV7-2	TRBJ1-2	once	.	CASSWTDSNYGYTF	TGTGCCAGCAGCTGGACTGACTCTAACTATGGCTACACCTTC
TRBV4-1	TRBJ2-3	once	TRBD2	CASSQGLAGGFTDTQYF	TGCGCCAGCAGCCAAGGACTAGCGGGAGGCTTCACAGATACGCAGTATTTT
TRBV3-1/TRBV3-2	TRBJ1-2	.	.	CASSQEGGNYGYTF	TGTGCCAGCAGCCAAGAAGGGGGGAACTATGGCTACACCTTC
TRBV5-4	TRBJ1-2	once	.	CASSSLEERYGYTF	TGTGCCAGCAGCTCTCTAGAGGAACGATATGGCTACACCTTC
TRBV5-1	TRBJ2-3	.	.	CASSLSGTGLLDTQYF	TGCGCCAGCAGCTTATCCGGGACCGGGCTCCTAGATACGCAGTATTTT
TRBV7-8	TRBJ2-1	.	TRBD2	CASSFGLAPYNEQFF	TGTGCCAGCAGCTTCGGACTAGCACCCTACAATGAGCAGTTCTTC
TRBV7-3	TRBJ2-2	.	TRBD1	CASSARDRANTGELFF	TGTGCCAGCAGCGCTCGGGACAGAGCGAACACCGGGGAGCTGTTTTTT
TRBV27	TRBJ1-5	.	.	CASGRDQPQHF	TGTGCCAGCGGGCGGGATCAGCCCCAGCATTTT
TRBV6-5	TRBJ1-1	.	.	CASSYSRGSEAFF	TGTGCCAGCAGTTACTCGAGGGGGTCTGAAGCTTTCTTT
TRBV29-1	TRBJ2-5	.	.	CSAYEETQYF	TGCAGCGCATATGAAGAGACCCAGTACTTC
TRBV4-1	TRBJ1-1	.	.	CASSQAGLSEAFF	TGCGCCAGCAGCCAAGCCGGTCTGTCTGAAGCTTTCTTT
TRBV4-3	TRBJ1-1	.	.	CASSLGTVNTEAFF	TGCGCCAGCAGCCTTGGGACGGTGAACACTGAAGCTTTCTTT
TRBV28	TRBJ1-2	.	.	CASSLSPREGYGYTF	TGTGCCAGCAGTTTATCCCCCAGGGAAGGCTATGGCTACACCTTC
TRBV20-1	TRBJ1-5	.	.	CSASLAFNQPQHF	TGCAGTGCTAGTTTGGCCTTCAATCAGCCCCAGCATTTT
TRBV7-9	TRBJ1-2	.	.	CASRDGPYGYTF	TGTGCCAGCAGAGACGGCCCCTATGGCTACACCTTC
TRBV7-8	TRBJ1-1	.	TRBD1	CASSLRQGNTEAFF	TGTGCCAGCAGCTTAAGACAGGGGAACACTGAAGCTTTCTTT
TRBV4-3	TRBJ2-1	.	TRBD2	CASSPGLAGGWEQFF	TGCGCCAGCAGCCCGGGACTAGCGGGAGGGTGGGAGCAGTTCTTC
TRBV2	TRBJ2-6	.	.	CASSEAGGGPGANVLTF	TGTGCCAGCAGTGAAGCAGGGGGGGGCCCTGGGGCCAACGTCCTGACTTTC
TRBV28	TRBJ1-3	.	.	CASSFSGLTGNTIYF	TGTGCCAGCAGTTTTTCAGGCTTGACTGGAAACACCATATATTTT
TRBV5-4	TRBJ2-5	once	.	CASSLASVGGETQYF	TGTGCCAGCAGCTTGGCTAGCGTGGGAGGAGAGACCCAGTACTTC
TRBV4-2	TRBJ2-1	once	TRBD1	CASSPPDRGVNEQFF	TGTGCCAGCAGCCCCCCGGACAGGGGGGTCAATGAGCAGTTCTTC
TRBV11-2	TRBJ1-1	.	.	CASSLVGETQRGGAFF	TGTGCCAGCAGCTTAGTTGGCGAGACACAGCGGGGGGGAGCTTTCTTT
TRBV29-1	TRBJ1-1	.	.	CSVNPGVGTEAFF	TGCAGCGTTAATCCAGGGGTGGGGACTGAAGCTTTCTTT
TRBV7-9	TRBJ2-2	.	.	CASSLDLRAGTGELFF	TGTGCCAGCAGCTTAGACCTTAGGGCGGGCACCGGGGAGCTGTTTTTT
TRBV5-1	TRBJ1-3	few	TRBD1	CASSLRTGQSSGNTIYF	TGCGCCAGCAGCCTCCGGACAGGGCAGTCCTCTGGAAACACCATATATTTT
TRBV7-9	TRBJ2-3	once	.	CASSPQGGQSHGTQYF	TGTGCCAGCAGCCCCCAGGGGGGACAATCGCATGGTACGCAGTATTTT
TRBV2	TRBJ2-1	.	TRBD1	CASSTDRGRFNEQFF	TGTGCCAGCAGTACTGACAGGGGCCGATTCAATGAGCAGTTCTTC
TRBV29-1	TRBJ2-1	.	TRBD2	CSVSGTSGSIGRDEQFF	TGCAGCGTCTCCGGGACTAGCGGGAGCATAGGGCGGGATGAGCAGTTCTTC
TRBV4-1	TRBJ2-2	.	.	CASSYRQANTGELFF	TGCGCCAGCAGTTACAGACAGGCGAACACCGGGGAGCTGTTTTTT
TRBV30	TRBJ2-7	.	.	CAWSVWRAKSYEQYF	TGTGCCTGGAGTGTGTGGCGGGCAAAATCCTACGAGCAGTACTTC
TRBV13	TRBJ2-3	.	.	CASSFDTGPPVTDTQYF	TGTGCCAGCAGCTTTGACACGGGCCCCCCCGTCACAGATACGCAGTATTTT
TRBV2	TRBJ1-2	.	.	CASSAMRTTYGYTF	TGTGCCAGCAGTGCAATGAGAACCACGTATGGCTACACCTTC
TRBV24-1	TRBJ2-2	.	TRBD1	CATSDRPGTGVREYAGELFF	TGTGCCACCAGTGATCGCCCCGGGACAGGGGTTCGGGAGTACGCCGGGGAGCTGTTTTTT
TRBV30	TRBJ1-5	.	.	CAWSEGWDQPQHF	TGTGCCTGGAGTGAAGGGTGGGATCAGCCCCAGCATTTT
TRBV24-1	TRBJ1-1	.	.	CATRSGRNTEAFF	TGTGCCACCCGTTCAGGGAGAAACACTGAAGCTTTCTTT
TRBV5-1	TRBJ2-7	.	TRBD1	CASSLVKDRDSYEQYF	TGCGCCAGCAGCCTGGTGAAAGACAGGGATTCCTACGAGCAGTACTTC
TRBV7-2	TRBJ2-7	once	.	CASSPYYEQYF	TGTGCCAGCAGCCCCTACTACGAGCAGTACTTC
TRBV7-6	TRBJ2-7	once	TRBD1	CASSLGGRQGDSYEQYF	TGTGCCAGCAGCTTAGGGGGACGACAGGGGGACTCCTACGAGCAGTACTTC